The clone carrying this T cell receptor beta chain has just a few counts. The CDR3 extends over 15 amino acids. Trimming left V 4 bases short and J 0 bases short, with 11 bases between. The V gene's germline CDR1 is LGHNA and CDR2 YNFKEQ. This sample is part of a study of quantifying T cell responses using KT2 cells. The overall study: Reverse transcription used primers in the TCR alpha and beta constant regions. The T4 ligation step was estimated to exceed 8.5% efficiency under optimum conditions.

An oligo carrying a UMI was ligated to the cDNA 3' end. First-round PCR used three to four cycles and beta primers RC1.1 and RC1.2 covering TRBC1 and TRBC2. TCRdb processed the UMI-ligation and nested PCR reads anew with MiXCR; each CDR3 protein has one entry. The repertoire holds 60,000 or so distinct CDR3 sequences, 10% to 15% seen once, with about 9.5% in the top ten. The chain joins TRBV4-2 to TRBJ2-3; no firm D call. The sample was PBMCs spiked with cells of the T cell clone KT2. The clonotype was recovered from a human donor. CDR3 amino acids: CASSPGPRSTDTQYF. In nucleotides, the CDR3 is TGTGCCAGCAGCCCCGGGCCCAGGAGCACAGATACGCAGTATTTT.